Listed below are T cell receptor beta chains from one sample, sequenced in a study of cytomegalovirus exposure and HLA in healthy donors. The table came from immunoSEQ multiplex PCR; TCRdb's copy has only in-frame clones and leaves some out. The sample lists fewer than 110,000 clones; under 85% were seen once. Sample: PBMCs. The receptor source for this set is a male donor in good health and CMV-seronegative. Both conserved end residues are trimmed from each CDR3. The order of the fields is V gene, J gene, D gene, CDR3 protein. A D gene is named only where the DNA matches it firmly.

v_gene: TRBV28
j_gene: TRBJ2-7
d_gene: .
CDR3aa: ASSLVQGSLGGSYEQY

v_gene: TRBV27
j_gene: TRBJ2-1
d_gene: TRBD2
CDR3aa: ASSPSRAGDWYNEQF

v_gene: TRBV9
j_gene: TRBJ2-7
d_gene: .
CDR3aa: ASSPRLVYEQY

v_gene: TRBV5-4
j_gene: TRBJ2-7
d_gene: .
CDR3aa: ASSGRFSYEQY

v_gene: TRBV28
j_gene: TRBJ1-2
d_gene: .
CDR3aa: ASILRGRGDYGYT

v_gene: TRBV5-4
j_gene: TRBJ1-1
d_gene: .
CDR3aa: ASSFDSPEAF

v_gene: TRBV6-5
j_gene: TRBJ2-7
d_gene: TRBD2
CDR3aa: ASSYSGGSSYEQY

v_gene: TRBV30
j_gene: TRBJ1-2
d_gene: TRBD1
CDR3aa: AWSAVGQGNYGYT

v_gene: TRBV4-1
j_gene: TRBJ1-3
d_gene: .
CDR3aa: ASSLGQQGTGNTIY

v_gene: TRBV28
j_gene: TRBJ1-4
d_gene: .
CDR3aa: ASLQTTNEKLF

v_gene: TRBV5-1
j_gene: TRBJ2-1
d_gene: TRBD1
CDR3aa: ASSSGTGGWFGNEQF

v_gene: TRBV27
j_gene: TRBJ2-1
d_gene: .
CDR3aa: ASSPSLYNEQF

v_gene: TRBV27
j_gene: TRBJ2-1
d_gene: TRBD2
CDR3aa: ASSSSGKGVNEQF

v_gene: TRBV13
j_gene: TRBJ1-6
d_gene: TRBD1
CDR3aa: ASSPRQGASPLH

v_gene: TRBV29-1
j_gene: TRBJ2-3
d_gene: .
CDR3aa: SVLIAVSTDTQY

v_gene: TRBV19
j_gene: TRBJ1-1
d_gene: TRBD1
CDR3aa: ASSITGAGTEAF